This T cell receptor (beta chain) comes out of a study of cytomegalovirus exposure and HLA in healthy donors. CDR1 MDHEN and CDR2 SYDVKM come from the germline V gene. The CDR3 length is 13 residues. Trimming cost V 7 bases and J 5 bases, with 15 bases left between them. Findings of the study overall: Of the V segments, some could not be distinguished, including TRBV6-2 and TRBV6-3, and were excluded. Rare TCR sequences predominated, though certain public TCRs were found in many donors. With DRB1 most and HLA-C fewest, TCR association rates differed between HLA loci in a later analysis.

As for this clone: Its antigen is still unknown.

Both 60 Vbeta primers and 13 Jbeta primers went into the PCR. How the authors handled the data: Around 11 million shared chains were among the roughly 80 million unique TCR beta chains that a later analysis counted. The repertoire was sequenced with immunoSEQ multiplex PCR; TCRdb's copy has only in-frame clones and lacks some. That table is the source of V, J and clone size, and D and trimming were worked out from the DNA. Among roughly 150,000 clones listed, about 70% were seen once. V gene TRBV28 combines with J gene TRBJ2-7; a possible D gene is TRBD1 (6 bases). This clonotype originated in a man aged 40-50 years in good health and CMV-seronegative. Input material: PBMCs. CDR3: CASKETGTHEQYF. CDR3 nucleotide sequence: TGTGCCAGCAAAGAAACAGGGACCCACGAGCAGTACTTC. Full variable domain (outside the CDR3, taken from reference TRBV28 and TRBJ2-7): DVKVTQSSRYLVKRTGEKVFLECVQDMDHENMFWYRQDPGLGLRLIYFSYDVKMKEKGDIPEGYSVSREKKERFSLILESASTNQTSMYLCASKETGTHEQYFGPGTRLTVT.